This T cell receptor (beta chain) was documented in a study of T cell repertoires in cytomegalovirus infection. Deletions cut 5 bases from V and 10 bases from J, with 14 bases between. CDR3 length equals 12 residues. Germline V lookup: CDR1 SGHTA, CDR2 FQGNSA. Many counts were recorded for this clonotype. Its antigen is still unknown. TCRdb recomputed calls from the reads with MiXCR, one row per CDR3 protein. The sample has roughly 310,000 distinct CDR3 sequences, about 28% seen once; the top ten hold over 15%. Material: cultured PBMCs, obtained from culture after CMV antigen stimulation. This receptor was identified in a human donor in good health (CMV status not recorded). Some clones in this sample may be carry-over from other donors' samples. This chain joins TRBV7-2 and TRBJ1-2; D unresolved. CDR3 sequence reads: CASSPTDAIYTF. The CDR3 bases are TGTGCCAGCAGCCCGACGGATGCCATCTACACCTTC.